This passage covers 17 T cell receptor beta chains from one sample sequenced in a study of blood T cell repertoires in COVID-19. Assay: immunoSEQ multiplex PCR; the TCRdb copy retains only in-frame clones and omits some. The table records 200,000 or so clones, around 85% of them present only once. Sequencing was performed on peripheral blood. The origin of the receptors is a human donor in a cohort sampled during active COVID-19.

The chain is built from TRBV28 and TRBJ1-6; TRBD1 might be the D (5 bases). V lost 7 bases and J 2 bases, leaving 15 bases between the germline ends. The germline V gene encodes CDR1 MDHEN and CDR2 SYDVKM. This CDR3 is 16 amino acids long. The CDR3 nucleotides are TGTGCCAGCAAGCCCCGGGGGATCGCCTATAATTCACCCCTCCACTTT. Protein product: CASKPRGIAYNSPLHF.

This clone was picked up one time. The rearrangement links TRBV7-2 to TRBJ2-1; 8 nucleotides agree with TRBD1. The junction had 8 bases not matched to a gene; V was cut back by 1 base and J by 9 bases. This CDR3 contains 15 residues. CDR1 and CDR2 from the germline V gene are SGHTA and FQGNSA. The CDR3, as DNA: TGTGCCAGCAGCTTAGGGACAGGGTGGGGTGTTGAGCAGTTCTTC. Protein product: CASSLGTGWGVEQFF.

This clone was detected a few times. The chain is built from TRBV10-1 and TRBJ2-7, with 8 bases lining up with TRBD1. V shed 2 bases, J shed 12 bases, and the junction held 3 bases outside the gene matches. Germline lookup yields CDR1 WNHNN and CDR2 SYGVQD (reference sequence). This CDR3 region has 11 residues. DNA for the CDR3: TGCGCCAGCAGTGAGGACAGGGGCCGGTACTTC. It codes for CASSEDRGRYF.

The chain uses TRBV7-9 and TRBJ2-7; TRBD1 is a possible D gene (6 bases). V dropped 2 bases and J dropped 1 base, with 12 bases sitting between them. CDR1 is SEHNR and CDR2 is FQNEAQ in the germline V gene (reference sequence). The CDR3 is made up of 15 amino acids. The CDR3 nucleotides are TGTGCCAGCAGCTTACTCCGGACAGCTTCCTACGAGCAGTACTTC. Translated: CASSLLRTASYEQYF.

The chain employs TRBV19 and TRBJ2-7; maybe TRBD2 (5 bases). The CDR3 totals 15 residues. V gave up 3 bases and J gave up 6 bases, with 18 bases separating them. Germline assignment: CDR1 LNHDA and CDR2 SQIVND (reference sequence). Written as DNA, the CDR3 is TGTGCCAGTAGTATTTTTGTGGGAGAAGGACGCGAGCAGTACTTC. It translates to CASSIFVGEGREQYF. The variable domain in full, completed from reference TRBV19 and TRBJ2-7, reads DGGITQSPKYLFRKEGQNVTLSCEQNLNHDAMYWYRQDPGQGLRLIYYSQIVNDFQKGDIAEGYSVSREKKESFPLTVTSAQKNPTAFYLCASSIFVGEGREQYFGPGTRLTVT.

V and J are TRBV28 and TRBJ2-7, with TRBD2 matching over 7 bases. The CDR3 loop spans 14 amino acids. CDR1 and CDR2 (germline): MDHEN, SYDVKM. V dropped 5 bases and J dropped 2; count of bases not matched to a gene: 6. CDR3 in DNA: TGTGCCAGCAGTACCGGGACTATACCCTACGAGCAGTACTTC. Translation gives CASSTGTIPYEQYF. Variable domain in full (rest from reference TRBV28 and TRBJ2-7): DVKVTQSSRYLVKRTGEKVFLECVQDMDHENMFWYRQDPGLGLRLIYFSYDVKMKEKGDIPEGYSVSREKKERFSLILESASTNQTSMYLCASSTGTIPYEQYFGPGTRLTVT.

This rearrangement joins TRBV7-2 to TRBJ2-3; 7 nucleotides line up with TRBD2. With V trimmed by 0 bases and J by 6 bases, 12 bases remained unmatched. CDR3 length: 17 amino acids. Germline CDR1 and CDR2: SGHTA and FQGNSA. The CDR3 protein is CASSLAGGSRGQDTQYF. The CDR3 coding sequence is TGTGCCAGCAGCTTAGCGGGGGGGAGTAGAGGCCAGGATACGCAGTATTTT.

This rearrangement joins TRBV7-2 to TRBJ2-5; 13 bases fit TRBD2. CDR3 length equals 16 residues. The trim removed 5 bases at V and 5 bases at J, leaving 8 bases unmatched. Germline V gives CDR1 SGHTA, CDR2 FQGNSA. The CDR3 sequence is CASSPRLAGGRETQYF. The CDR3 region has the DNA TGTGCCAGCAGCCCGAGACTAGCGGGAGGCCGGGAGACCCAGTACTTC.

The J gene is TRBJ2-1, the V gene TRBV5-1, with 9 bases matching TRBD1. Trimming took 0 bases from V and 2 from J; bases not matched to a gene: 3. The CDR3 is 16 amino acids. CDR1 is SGHRS and CDR2 is YFSETQ in the germline V gene. CDR3 bases: TGCGCCAGCAGCTTGGGGGGGACAGGGCCCTACAATGAGCAGTTCTTC. As protein: CASSLGGTGPYNEQFF.

The chain employs TRBV28 and TRBJ1-6; 7 bases are shared with TRBD1. V shed 6 bases, J shed 5 bases, and the junction held 4 bases outside the gene matches. The CDR3 extends over 14 amino acids. CDR1 and CDR2 (germline): MDHEN, SYDVKM. The CDR3 DNA is TGTGCCAGCAGCCCCGGGACAGATAATTCACCCCTCCACTTT. Its protein is CASSPGTDNSPLHF.

The genes are TRBV7-3 and TRBJ2-7; 7 bases are a match to TRBD2. The V segment lost 2 bases and the J segment 3 bases; nucleotides outside the gene matches: 7. Germline V CDR1 and CDR2: SGHTA, FQGTGA. This CDR3 is 15 amino acids long. The CDR3 loop reads CASSLQAGVNYEQYF. The CDR3, as DNA: TGTGCCAGCAGCTTACAGGCGGGAGTGAACTACGAGCAGTACTTC. Supplemented by reference TRBV7-3 and TRBJ2-7, the full variable domain reads GAGVSQTPSNKVTEKGKYVELRCDPISGHTALYWYRQSLGQGPEFLIYFQGTGAADDSGLPNDRFFAVRPEGSVSTLKIQRTERGDSAVYLCASSLQAGVNYEQYFGPGTRLTVT.

In its sample, this clone was seen once. The V gene is TRBV7-8, the J gene TRBJ2-7; TRBD2 might be the D (5 bases). This CDR3 spans 12 amino acids. Germline-derived CDR1 and CDR2 are SGHVS and FQNEAQ. The V end was cut by 4 bases, the J end by 4 bases, with 8 bases between. The CDR3 loop is CASSYGIYEQYF. CDR3 DNA: TGTGCCAGCAGCTACGGGATTTACGAGCAGTACTTC.

This clone was seen repeatedly, ten times or more. V gene TRBV27 combines with J gene TRBJ2-7; D is possibly TRBD1 (5 bases). The germline gives CDR1 MNHEY, CDR2 SMNVEV (reference sequence). The CDR3 runs to 14 residues. V lost 3 bases and J 2 bases, leaving 11 bases between the germline ends. This chain's CDR3 is CASSFQQDAYEQYF. The CDR3 DNA is TGTGCCAGCAGTTTTCAACAGGATGCCTACGAGCAGTACTTC.

The genes are TRBV2 and TRBJ1-6, with D tentatively TRBD1 (5 bases). Germline CDR1 reads SNHLY; CDR2 reads FYNNEI. V shed 0 bases and J shed 7 bases, with 13 bases lying between them. The CDR3 consists of 16 residues. The CDR3 sequence is CASSEAGGRGNSPLHF. The CDR3 nucleotides read TGTGCCAGCAGTGAAGCGGGGGGAAGAGGGAATTCACCCCTCCACTTT.

This clone was picked up a small number of times. The V gene is TRBV15, the J gene TRBJ1-2; 7 bases are shared with TRBD1. The germline gives CDR1 LNHNV, CDR2 YYDKDF (reference sequence). J lost 7 bases, V lost 4 bases, and 9 bases had no gene match. The CDR3 has 14 residues. This chain's CDR3 is CATSTPEGATGYTF. DNA of the CDR3: TGTGCCACCAGCACCCCGGAGGGGGCCACTGGCTACACCTTC.

This clone is a singleton in its sample. The same CDR3 can be traced to other DNA sequences in this sample. This chain connects TRBV5-1 to TRBJ2-2; no firm D call. The CDR3 length is 14 residues. The V and J ends lost 0 bases and 3 bases respectively, with 6 bases between them. The germline gives CDR1 SGHRS, CDR2 YFSETQ. Here the CDR3 reads CASSLDSYTGELFF. CDR3 DNA: TGCGCCAGCAGCTTGGACAGTTACACCGGGGAGCTGTTTTTT. Full variable domain (outside the CDR3, taken from reference TRBV5-1 and TRBJ2-2): KAGVTQTPRYLIKTRGQQVTLSCSPISGHRSVSWYQQTPGQGLQFLFEYFSETQRNKGNFPGRFSGRQFSNSRSEMNVSTLELGDSALYLCASSLDSYTGELFFGEGSRLTVL.

The rearrangement uses TRBV15 and TRBJ2-1; perhaps TRBD1 as D (7 bases). V shed 1 base and J shed 4 bases, with 11 bases lying between them. Germline CDR1 LNHNV, CDR2 YYDKDF (reference sequence). The CDR3 has 15 residues. DNA of the CDR3: TGTGCCACCAGCAGAGTGGAGGGGGCTTACAATGAGCAGTTCTTC. Protein sequence: CATSRVEGAYNEQFF. Based on the CDR3 plus reference TRBV15 and TRBJ2-1, the full variable domain is DAMVIQNPRYQVTQFGKPVTLSCSQTLNHNVMYWYQQKSSQAPKLLFHYYDKDFNNEADTPDNFQSRRPNTSFCFLDIRSPGLGDTAMYLCATSRVEGAYNEQFFGPGTRLTVL.